The 10 T cell receptor beta chains presented below share a single source sample, sequenced in a study of shared clonotypes between healthy human individuals (TCRdb year 2020). Libraries were made using the immunoSEQ multiplex PCR assay. This immuneACCESS table, as held by TCRdb, lists in-frame sequences with V and J called but not all clones. Of the missing ones, under half trace to an unresolved V gene in checked studies; the others have no known cause. This sample has millions of clones in its table, and just over 90% of those were observed once. Of the sample, around 0.15% is held by the ten largest clones. Sequencing used naive CD4+ T cells sorted from blood. The cell subset or site label, read with the paper, signifies: CD45RA+ positively selected. All receptors come from a man aged 18 to 29 in good health.

The chain uses TRBV2 and TRBJ1-2; D uncertain. Trimming shortened V by 2 bases and J by 7 bases, and 5 bases separated the two germline ends. This CDR3 is built from 11 residues. CDR1 and CDR2 (germline): SNHLY, FYNNEI. The CDR3 reads CASSELVGYTF. The CDR3 DNA follows: TGTGCCAGCAGTGAATTAGTTGGCTACACCTTC.

The chain uses TRBV5-3 and TRBJ2-5, with D hard to call. TRBV5-3 is classed as an ORF, of uncertain function. The CDR3 totals 16 residues. With 4 bases removed from V and 0 bases from J, the gap between germline ends came to 16 bases. The CDR3 bases are TGTGCCAGAAGCATACTGGACCGTAGAAACCAAGAGACCCAGTACTTC. Translated: CARSILDRRNQETQYF.

The rearrangement links TRBV11-2 to TRBJ2-1; D call uncertain. The germline gives CDR1 SGHAT, CDR2 FQNNGV. There are 13 residues in the CDR3. Trimming cost V 6 bases and J 10 bases, with 16 bases left between them. The CDR3 DNA sequence: TGTGCCAGCAGGTCACCTAAGACCGCCGAGCAGTTCTTC. Translation gives CASRSPKTAEQFF.

The chain couples TRBV7-8 to TRBJ2-1, with TRBD2 matching over 10 bases. The CDR3 has 13 amino acids. CDR1 and CDR2 (germline): SGHVS, FQNEAQ. J was trimmed by 5 bases and V by 6 bases; bases with no gene match: 1. The CDR3 sequence: CASRAGGNNEQFF. The CDR3 DNA reads TGTGCCAGCAGAGCGGGAGGGAACAATGAGCAGTTCTTC.

The CDR3 loop is CASSWGRVRSGELFF. The CDR3 DNA reads as TGTGCCAGCAGTTGGGGCAGGGTTCGGTCCGGGGAGCTGTTTTTT. V gene TRBV2 combines with J gene TRBJ2-2; tentative D call: TRBD1 (5 bases). The CDR3 length is 15 residues. V gave up 5 bases and J gave up 6 bases, with 16 bases separating them. Germline CDR1 SNHLY, CDR2 FYNNEI.

The J gene is TRBJ2-2, the V gene TRBV10-3, with a weak D call TRBD1 (6 bases). Germline-derived CDR1 and CDR2 are ENHRY and SYGVKD. The V and J ends lost 10 bases and 6 bases respectively, with 9 bases between them. CDR3 size: 11 residues. The CDR3 DNA reads as TGTGCCACACAGGGTCCCGGGGAGCTGTTTTTT. Amino acids: CATQGPGELFF.

The rearrangement uses TRBV4-1 and TRBJ1-5; the match to TRBD1 covers 10 bases. V lost 4 bases, J lost 0 bases, and 9 bases stayed unmatched. This CDR3 comprises 18 residues. Germline V gene sequence: CDR1 MGHRA, CDR2 YSYEKL. The CDR3 sequence: CASSRGQGEDFSNQPQHF. The DNA of the CDR3 is TGCGCCAGCAGCCGTGGACAGGGGGAGGATTTTAGCAATCAGCCCCAGCATTTT.

About this clone itself: Other nucleotide sequences from this sample produce the same CDR3. The rearrangement joins TRBV10-3 to TRBJ2-1, with TRBD1 matching over 7 bases. J lost 4 bases, V lost 10 bases, and 10 bases had no gene match. Germline V gene sequence: CDR1 ENHRY, CDR2 SYGVKD. This CDR3 comprises 14 residues. The CDR3 sequence is CATRGGQEYNEQFF. The CDR3 DNA reads as TGTGCCACCCGAGGTGGACAGGAGTACAATGAGCAGTTCTTC.

The V and J genes are TRBV5-6 and TRBJ1-4; 8 nucleotides line up with TRBD1. The CDR3 runs to 17 residues. Germline CDR1 reads SGHDT; CDR2 reads YYEEEE. V dropped 3 bases and J dropped 2; count of bases not matched to a gene: 9. In DNA form, the CDR3 reads TGTGCCAGCAGCTCCCTACTGCAGGGGGCGACTAATGAAAAACTGTTTTTT. Protein: CASSSLLQGATNEKLFF.

This clone was picked up one time. V usage is TRBV19 and J usage is TRBJ1-4, with no clear D. This CDR3 is 13 amino acids long. Trimming removed 5 bases from V and 7 bases from J, with 11 bases in between. Per germline, CDR1 LNHDA and CDR2 SQIVND (reference sequence). The DNA of the CDR3 is TGTGCCAGTAGTGCCACTCCCGGTGAAAAACTGTTTTTT. Its translation: CASSATPGEKLFF.